The 7 T cell receptor beta chains below were found in one sample sequenced in a study of T cell responses to AZD1222 COVID-19 vaccine (dated by TCRdb to the early 2020s). The library was made by the immunoSEQ multiplex PCR assay. In its TCRdb copy, this immuneACCESS table keeps in-frame sequences only and misses some clones. Where compared with another copy, unresolved V genes explain less than half of these, and the others have no known cause. Within this sample are fewer than 300,000 clones, with 93% of them counted one time only. Together, the top ten hold 0.5% to 0.65% of the sample. The time point label here, explained by the study, means: baseline before first vaccination. Material: peripheral blood, obtained on day 0 of AZD1222 vaccination. These receptor sequences come from an adult in good health.

On this clone itself: The germline gene is not matched at one end of the junction; a read error may be the cause. The chain uses TRBV3-1 (or the pseudogene TRBV3-2) and TRBJ1-2; TRBD1 might be the D (6 bases). There are 13 residues in the CDR3. Per the germline V gene, CDR1 is LGHDT and CDR2 is YNNKEL (reference sequence). In DNA, the CDR3 is TGTGCCAGCACCCAAGGGGGGCGCCATGGCTACACCTTC. Its protein is CASTQGGRHGYTF.

V usage is TRBV4-1 and J usage is TRBJ2-7; either TRBD1 or TRBD2 may supply D (5 bases each). Trimming cost V 4 bases and J 2 bases, with 15 bases left between them. CDR1 is MGHRA and CDR2 is YSYEKL in the germline V gene. The CDR3 sequence is 15 residues long. CDR3 sequence (DNA): TGCGCCAGCAGCCTAGGTTCAGGGACGGCCTACGAGCAGTACTTC. This translates into CASSLGSGTAYEQYF.

The rearrangement uses TRBV23-1 and TRBJ1-2; TRBD1 matches 9 bases. TRBV23-1 has ORF status, its function being uncertain. J was trimmed by 7 bases and V by 0 bases; bases with no gene match: 6. This CDR3 is built from 15 residues. In DNA form, the CDR3 reads TGCGCCAGCAGTCAATCGGGGACAGGGTATTGTGGCTACACCTTC. Amino acid sequence: CASSQSGTGYCGYTF.

This chain uses TRBV6-1 with TRBJ2-3, with 8 bases matching TRBD2. This CDR3 spans 15 amino acids. V lost 2 bases and J lost 5; bases outside the gene matches: 6. From germline, CDR1 is MNHNS and CDR2 SASEGT. The CDR3 here is CASSEWRGAIDTQYF. CDR3 DNA: TGTGCCAGCAGTGAATGGCGGGGGGCCATAGATACGCAGTATTTT.

The V gene is TRBV28, the J gene TRBJ1-2, with no clear D. Germline lookup yields CDR1 MDHEN and CDR2 SYDVKM. The CDR3 is made up of 13 amino acids. Trimming left V 1 base short and J 4 bases short, with 7 bases between. In DNA, the CDR3 is TGTGCCAGCAGTTTATCCCCCCCCTATGGCTACACCTTC. As protein: CASSLSPPYGYTF.

V is TRBV5-1 and J is TRBJ2-5; TRBD1 matches at 7 bases. V was pared by 1 base and J by 3 bases, with 9 bases of the junction left unmatched. The CDR3 runs to 16 residues. Germline assignment: CDR1 SGHRS and CDR2 YFSETQ. The CDR3 loop reads CASSLNPGQGEETQYF. Written as DNA, the CDR3 is TGCGCCAGCAGCTTGAACCCCGGGCAGGGGGAAGAGACCCAGTACTTC. Variable domain in full (rest from reference TRBV5-1 and TRBJ2-5): KAGVTQTPRYLIKTRGQQVTLSCSPISGHRSVSWYQQTPGQGLQFLFEYFSETQRNKGNFPGRFSGRQFSNSRSEMNVSTLELGDSALYLCASSLNPGQGEETQYFGPGTRLLVL.

The V call is TRBV5-4, the J call TRBJ2-3; D is perhaps TRBD2 (5 bases). The CDR3 extends over 15 amino acids. V lost 3 bases to trimming and J lost 2 bases, with 13 bases between them. Germline loops: CDR1 SGHNT, CDR2 YYREEE (reference sequence). Here the CDR3 DNA reads TGTGCCAGCAGCTCCCGGACTTACCTCACAGATACGCAGTATTTT. It specifies CASSSRTYLTDTQYF.